This T cell receptor (beta chain) stems from a study of T cells in Graves' hyperthyroidism and ophthalmopathy. Study-wide results and limits: Most thyroid clonotypes with frequency above 0.001 were detected in blood. Ophthalmopathy was identified by the model a median 6.5 months ahead of onset. Researchers report that a 13 V-J model separated ophthalmopathy from stable hyperthyroidism.

This clonotype was detected many times. Its specificity is not known. For the diagnoses, clinical symptoms, serum thyroxine and TRAb, thyroid ultrasound and orbital computed tomography were used. Trimming removed 1 base from V and 4 bases from J, with 9 bases in between. CDR1 is SGHDT and CDR2 is YYEEEE in the germline V gene. The CDR3 is 14 residues long. TCR beta CDR3 sequences were amplified from RNA transcripts. The study used the HTBI primer set for a first-round RT-PCR of the TCR CDR3. From the multiplex PCR reads, TCRdb called clonotypes with MiXCR, one entry per CDR3 protein. Of roughly 500,000 distinct CDR3 sequences listed, more than 45% are singletons.

This rearrangement joins TRBV5-6 to TRBJ1-5; D gene ambiguous. The sequence was obtained from an adult woman with Graves' disease, either hyperthyroidism or ophthalmopathy (not recorded which). Sequenced input: peripheral blood or thyroid tissue (not recorded which). CDR3 nucleotide sequence: TGTGCCAGCAGCTTGAGCAGAGCTAATCAGCCCCAGCATTTT. Translating it yields CASSLSRANQPQHF.